The 24 T cell receptor beta chains given below trace back to one sample, sequenced in a study of early T cells in non-severe SARS-CoV-2 infection. TCRdb used MiXCR to reprocess the 5' RACE reads, holding one entry per CDR3 protein. The sample lists tens of thousands of distinct CDR3 sequences; approximately 5.6% were seen once. What was sequenced was whole blood. These receptors were obtained from an adult who was a healthcare worker with PCR-confirmed SARS-CoV-2 infection or an uninfected control (not recorded which).

This clonotype showed up many times. The chain uses TRBV5-1 and TRBJ2-7; TRBD2 is a possible D gene (6 bases). The CDR3 spans 15 residues. Between the trimmed V and J ends, which lost 0 bases and 3 bases, there was a span of 13 bases. Per germline, CDR1 SGHRS and CDR2 YFSETQ. CDR3 residues: CASSLVVADRYEQYF. The CDR3 coding sequence is TGCGCCAGCAGCTTGGTGGTAGCGGACCGCTACGAGCAGTACTTC.

The table lists this clonotype with many counts. The chain couples TRBV20-1 to TRBJ1-2, with D possibly matching TRBD1 (6 bases). The V gene's germline CDR1 is DFQATT and CDR2 SNEGSKA (reference sequence). The CDR3 sequence is 12 residues long. The V end lost 3 bases, the J end lost 4 bases, and 9 bases lay between the germline ends. This CDR3 is CSASGQIYGYTF. In DNA form, the CDR3 reads TGCAGTGCTAGCGGACAGATCTATGGCTACACCTTC.

This clonotype has only a few counts. V is TRBV24-1 and J is TRBJ2-2; either TRBD1 or TRBD2 may supply D (6 bases each). Germline CDR1 reads KGHDR; CDR2 reads SFDVKD. Trimming took 9 bases from V and 4 from J, leaving 11 bases between them. The CDR3 is 13 amino acids. The CDR3 reads CATRGPGTGELFF. The CDR3 region has the DNA TGTGCCACCCGGGGGCCGGGCACCGGGGAGCTGTTTTTT.

This clonotype appeared a single time. The CDR3 DNA is TGTGCCAGCCGTTCGGGAGGAAACGGAGAAAAACTGTTTTTT. It specifies CASRSGGNGEKLFF. The chain carries TRBV27 and TRBJ1-4; D remains ambiguous. The V gene lost 8 bases and the J gene lost 8 bases, with 18 bases spanning the gap. The length of the CDR3 is 14 residues. CDR1 MNHEY and CDR2 SMNVEV come from the germline V gene (reference sequence).

This clonotype came up many times. The rearrangement links TRBV11-2 to TRBJ1-2; D gene ambiguous. The V gene lost 1 base and the J gene lost 4 bases, with 7 bases spanning the gap. The germline gives CDR1 SGHAT, CDR2 FQNNGV. The length of the CDR3 is 13 residues. The CDR3 DNA is TGTGCCAGCAGCTTAGCCAGGCTCTATGGCTACACCTTC. Residues: CASSLARLYGYTF.

In its sample, this clonotype was seen many times. The chain carries TRBV5-1 and TRBJ1-1; a weak D match, TRBD1 (5 bases). The CDR3 spans 13 residues. The V gene's germline CDR1 is SGHRS and CDR2 YFSETQ. V was trimmed by 7 bases and J by 0 bases, leaving 10 bases between them. The CDR3 coding sequence is TGCGCCAGCCAGAGGGACCTGAACACTGAAGCTTTCTTT. It yields the protein CASQRDLNTEAFF.

This clonotype was seen repeatedly, ten times or more. The chain links TRBV5-5 to TRBJ2-1; 7 bases align to TRBD1. With 0 bases clipped from V and 3 bases from J, the junction kept 3 bases outside the gene matches. Looked up from germline, CDR1 is SGHKS and CDR2 is YYEKEE (reference sequence). The CDR3 sequence is 15 residues long. CDR3 sequence (DNA): TGTGCCAGCAGCTTGGAGGGACAGAGCTACAATGAGCAGTTCTTC. Residues: CASSLEGQSYNEQFF.

V usage is TRBV5-6 and J usage is TRBJ2-1; no reliable D call. CDR3 length equals 15 residues. CDR1 is SGHDT and CDR2 is YYEEEE in the germline V gene. Trimming stripped 2 bases from V and 0 bases from J, with 9 bases between. CDR3 nucleotides: TGTGCCAGCAGCTTTAGGTCCAGCTCCTACAATGAGCAGTTCTTC. Encoded protein: CASSFRSSSYNEQFF.

This clonotype was counted between two and nine times. This chain links TRBV7-2 with TRBJ1-2; 12 bases match TRBD1. The V gene end was trimmed by 9 bases and the J gene end by 8 bases; junction bases not matched to a gene: 7. Germline values: CDR1 SGHTA, CDR2 FQGNSA. The CDR3 length is 13 residues. CDR3 sequence: CASTPGTGGGYTF. DNA for the CDR3: TGTGCCAGTACCCCCGGGACAGGGGGCGGCTACACCTTC.

This clonotype was seen at least ten times. V gene TRBV29-1 combines with J gene TRBJ2-7, with TRBD1 matching over 8 bases. V was clipped by 6 bases and J by 2 bases; unmatched bases: 6. The CDR3 spans 13 residues. Germline V gene data show CDR1 as SQVTM and CDR2 as ANQGSEA. The chain's CDR3 is CSVVTGGTYEQYF. CDR3 coding DNA: TGCAGCGTCGTAACAGGGGGAACCTACGAGCAGTACTTC.

This clonotype was counted at least ten times. The CDR3 nucleotides read TGTGCCAGCTCACCGGGACTAGCGGGGGGGCCAGATACGCAGTATTTT. As protein: CASSPGLAGGPDTQYF. This rearrangement joins TRBV18 to TRBJ2-3; 16 bases match TRBD2. The V and J ends lost 3 bases and 4 bases, in that order; junction bases with no gene match: 1. CDR3 length: 16 amino acids. Germline V gene sequence: CDR1 KGHSH, CDR2 LQKENI. Based on the CDR3 plus reference TRBV18 and TRBJ2-3, the full variable domain is NAGVMQNPRHLVRRRGQEARLRCSPMKGHSHVYWYRQLPEEGLKFMVYLQKENIIDESGMPKERFSAEFPKEGPSILRIQQVVRGDSAAYFCASSPGLAGGPDTQYFGPGTRLTVL.

Many counts were recorded for this clonotype. This chain connects TRBV3-1 to TRBJ2-1; 16 bases fit TRBD2. Germline CDR1 and CDR2: LGHDT and YNNKEL (reference sequence). The trim removed 5 bases at V and 7 bases at J, leaving 8 bases unmatched. The CDR3 is 17 residues long. The CDR3 DNA follows: TGTGCCAGCAGCACTCGTCCGGGACTAGCGGGAGGGAATGAGCAGTTCTTC. Protein sequence: CASSTRPGLAGGNEQFF.

This rearrangement joins TRBV12-3 or TRBV12-4 to TRBJ2-3; D is tentatively TRBD1 or TRBD2 (5 bases each). Trimming stripped 2 bases from V and 0 bases from J, with 15 bases between. This CDR3 has 17 amino acids. The CDR3 spells CASSLQVVGRSTDTQYF. For the CDR3, the DNA is TGTGCCAGCAGTTTACAAGTCGTGGGACGTAGCACAGATACGCAGTATTTT.

The rearrangement links TRBV6-6 to TRBJ2-3, with a weak D call TRBD1 (6 bases). The V end lost 6 bases, the J end lost 2 bases, and 12 bases lay between the germline ends. CDR1 and CDR2 (germline): MNHNY, SVGAGI (reference sequence). The CDR3 runs to 14 residues. CDR3 sequence: CASSRGQITDTQYF. DNA for the CDR3: TGTGCCAGCAGCCGAGGACAGATCACAGATACGCAGTATTTT.

This clonotype was seen more than once but under ten times. The J gene is TRBJ1-4, the V gene TRBV7-8; possible D gene TRBD1, 5 bases. V was cut by 2 bases and J by 3 bases, with 10 bases left in between. This CDR3 is 15 amino acids long. Germline V gene lookup returns CDR1 SGHVS and CDR2 FQNEAQ. The CDR3: CASSLYGAPNEKLFF. CDR3 nucleotides: TGTGCCAGCAGCTTATACGGGGCCCCTAATGAAAAACTGTTTTTT. Looking up the rest from reference TRBV7-8 and TRBJ1-4 gives the full variable domain: GAGVSQSPRYKVAKRGQDVALRCDPISGHVSLFWYQQALGQGPEFLTYFQNEAQLDKSGLPSDRFFAERPEGSVSTLKIQRTQQEDSAVYLCASSLYGAPNEKLFFGSGTQLSVL.

V and J are TRBV5-1 and TRBJ2-2, with TRBD1 as a possible D gene (5 bases). Trimming pared 4 bases from V and 6 bases from J, leaving 10 bases between. CDR1 is SGHRS and CDR2 is YFSETQ in the germline V gene. The CDR3 contains 13 residues. The CDR3 DNA reads as TGCGCCAGCAGCAAGCAGGGTGCCGGGGAGCTGTTTTTT. Translated, it gives CASSKQGAGELFF.

This clonotype was recorded a few times. The chain joins TRBV6-5 to TRBJ2-3, with unresolved D. Deletions cut 2 bases from V and 6 bases from J, with 9 bases between. Germline-derived CDR1 and CDR2 are MNHEY and SVGAGI. The CDR3 has 13 amino acids. Written as DNA, the CDR3 is TGTGCCAGCAGTTACGACCCCAGCGATACGCAGTATTTT. Translation: CASSYDPSDTQYF.

This clonotype was counted many times. Here the CDR3 DNA reads TGCAGCGCCGGGACAGGGGATAATTCACCCCTCCACTTT. It encodes CSAGTGDNSPLHF. The chain links TRBV29-1 to TRBJ1-6; 10 bases align to TRBD1. The germline gives CDR1 SQVTM, CDR2 ANQGSEA. V gave up 7 bases and J gave up 5 bases; unmatched junction bases: 2. The CDR3 is made up of 13 amino acids.

In this sample, this clonotype turned up a few times. The rearrangement uses TRBV6-5 and TRBJ2-2, with D possibly being TRBD1 (6 bases). CDR1 is MNHEY and CDR2 is SVGAGI in the germline V gene. Trimming shortened V by 5 bases and J by 6 bases, and 13 bases separated the two germline ends. The CDR3 totals 14 residues. CDR3 bases: TGTGCCAGCAGTCCTACAGGGCTTGCCGGGGAGCTGTTTTTT. Its translation is CASSPTGLAGELFF.

This clonotype was seen a few times. V is TRBV24-1 and J is TRBJ2-2; no definite D call. Trimming pared 2 bases from V and 6 bases from J, leaving 15 bases between. The germline V gene has CDR1 KGHDR and CDR2 SFDVKD. This CDR3 spans 16 amino acids. CDR3 nucleotide sequence: TGTGCCACCAGTGATTCCTACCTTGACGCGTCCGGGGAGCTGTTTTTT. Its translation: CATSDSYLDASGELFF.

This clonotype has only a few counts. The chain carries TRBV5-1 and TRBJ2-3; 8 bases are shared with TRBD2. Germline V gene data show CDR1 as SGHRS and CDR2 as YFSETQ. This CDR3 spans 14 amino acids. V lost 9 bases, J lost 2 bases, and 8 bases stayed unmatched. CDR3 in amino acids: CATQLAVITDTQYF. In DNA form, the CDR3 reads TGCGCCACCCAACTAGCGGTTATCACAGATACGCAGTATTTT.

The sample holds many counts of this clonotype. CDR3 region: CASSDSGRLDQPQHF. Written as DNA, the CDR3 is TGTGCCAGCAGTGATTCCGGCAGGTTGGATCAGCCCCAGCATTTT. V is TRBV2 and J is TRBJ1-5; no clear D. This CDR3 region has 15 residues. CDR1 and CDR2 (germline): SNHLY, FYNNEI. V lost 3 bases to trimming and J lost 5 bases, with 14 bases between them.

V and J are TRBV11-2 and TRBJ1-2; the D gene is possibly TRBD1 (6 bases). The CDR3 covers 12 residues. Trimming removed 4 bases at V and 5 bases at J, with 8 bases between. The germline V gene has CDR1 SGHAT and CDR2 FQNNGV. The CDR3 DNA reads as TGTGCCAGCAGCTCTCAGGGGTATGGCTACACCTTC. This encodes CASSSQGYGYTF. The entire variable domain, with the rest obtained from reference TRBV11-2 and TRBJ1-2, is as follows: EAGVAQSPRYKIIEKRQSVAFWCNPISGHATLYWYQQILGQGPKLLIQFQNNGVVDDSQLPKDRFSAERLKGVDSTLKIQPAKLEDSAVYLCASSSQGYGYTFGSGTRLTVV.

This clonotype was picked up many times. V gene TRBV7-8 combines with J gene TRBJ2-1; maybe TRBD1 (6 bases). The length of the CDR3 is 16 residues. V was shortened by 4 bases and J by 4 bases, with 17 bases between the two germline ends. Germline V gene data show CDR1 as SGHVS and CDR2 as FQNEAQ. The CDR3 region is CASSYSTGIRYNEQFF. CDR3 DNA sequence: TGTGCCAGCAGCTACAGCACAGGGATTCGGTACAATGAGCAGTTCTTC.